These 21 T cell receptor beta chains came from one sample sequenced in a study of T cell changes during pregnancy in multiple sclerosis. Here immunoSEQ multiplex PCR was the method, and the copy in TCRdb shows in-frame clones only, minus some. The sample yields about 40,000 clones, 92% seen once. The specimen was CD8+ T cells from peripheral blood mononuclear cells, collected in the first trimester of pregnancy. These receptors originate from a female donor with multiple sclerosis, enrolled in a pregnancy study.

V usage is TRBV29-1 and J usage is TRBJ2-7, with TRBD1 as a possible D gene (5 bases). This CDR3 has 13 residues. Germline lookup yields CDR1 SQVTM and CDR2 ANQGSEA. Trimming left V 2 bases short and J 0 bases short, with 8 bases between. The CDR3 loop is CSVETGFSYEQYF. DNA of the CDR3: TGCAGCGTTGAAACAGGTTTCTCCTACGAGCAGTACTTC.

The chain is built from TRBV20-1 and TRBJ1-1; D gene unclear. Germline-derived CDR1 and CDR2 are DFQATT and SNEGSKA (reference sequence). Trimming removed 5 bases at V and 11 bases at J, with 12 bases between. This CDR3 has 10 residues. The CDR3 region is CSAAMSVAFF. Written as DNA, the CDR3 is TGCAGTGCTGCGATGTCGGTTGCTTTCTTT.

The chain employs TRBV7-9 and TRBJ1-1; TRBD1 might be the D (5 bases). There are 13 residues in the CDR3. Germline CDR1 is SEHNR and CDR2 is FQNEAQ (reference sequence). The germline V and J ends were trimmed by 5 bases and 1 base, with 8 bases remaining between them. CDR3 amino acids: CASSPTGNTEAFF. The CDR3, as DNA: TGTGCCAGCAGCCCAACAGGGAACACTGAAGCTTTCTTT.

CDR3 DNA sequence: TGTGCCAGCACCCATCGGGGGGATAACTATGGCTACACCTTC. It encodes CASTHRGDNYGYTF. The chain combines TRBV13 with TRBJ1-2, with D tentatively TRBD1 (5 bases). Between the trimmed V and J ends, which lost 7 bases and 1 base, there was a span of 13 bases. From germline, CDR1 is PRHDT and CDR2 FYEKMQ (reference sequence). The CDR3 spans 14 residues.

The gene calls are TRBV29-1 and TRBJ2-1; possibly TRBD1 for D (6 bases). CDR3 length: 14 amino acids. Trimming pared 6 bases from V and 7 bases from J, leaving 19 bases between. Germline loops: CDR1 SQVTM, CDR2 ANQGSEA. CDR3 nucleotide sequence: TGCAGCGTGGGTGGTGGGGGCCAAGGGAATGAGCAGTTCTTC. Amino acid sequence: CSVGGGGQGNEQFF.

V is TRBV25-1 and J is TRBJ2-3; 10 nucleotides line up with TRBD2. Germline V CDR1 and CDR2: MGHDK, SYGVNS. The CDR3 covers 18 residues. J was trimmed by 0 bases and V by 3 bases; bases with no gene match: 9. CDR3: CASSDSLAGGPSTDTQYF. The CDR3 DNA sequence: TGTGCCAGCAGTGATTCGTTAGCGGGGGGCCCTAGCACAGATACGCAGTATTTT.

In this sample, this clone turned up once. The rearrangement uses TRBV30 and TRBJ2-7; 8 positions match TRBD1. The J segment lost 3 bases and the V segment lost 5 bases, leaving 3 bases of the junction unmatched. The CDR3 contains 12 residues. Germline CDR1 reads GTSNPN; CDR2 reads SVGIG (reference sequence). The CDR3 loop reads CAWGQGNYEQYF. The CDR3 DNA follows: TGTGCCTGGGGACAGGGTAACTACGAGCAGTACTTC.

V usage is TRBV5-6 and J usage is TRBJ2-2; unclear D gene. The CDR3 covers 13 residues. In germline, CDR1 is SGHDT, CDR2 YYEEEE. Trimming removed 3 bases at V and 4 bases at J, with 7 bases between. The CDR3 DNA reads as TGTGCCAGCAGCTACCCTACCACCGGGGAGCTGTTTTTT. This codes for CASSYPTTGELFF.

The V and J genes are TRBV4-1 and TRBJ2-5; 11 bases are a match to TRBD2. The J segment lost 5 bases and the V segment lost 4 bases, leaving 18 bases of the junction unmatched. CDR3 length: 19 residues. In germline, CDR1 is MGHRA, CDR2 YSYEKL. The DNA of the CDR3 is TGCGCCAGCAGCCCCATGGGTGGTGTCATAGCGGGGGGGCAGGAGACCCAGTACTTC. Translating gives CASSPMGGVIAGGQETQYF.

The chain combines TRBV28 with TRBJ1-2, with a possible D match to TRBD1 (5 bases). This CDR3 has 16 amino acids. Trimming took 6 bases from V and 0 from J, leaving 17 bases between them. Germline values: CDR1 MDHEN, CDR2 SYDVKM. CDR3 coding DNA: TGTGCCAGCAGCCGTACGCACAGGACCTCTAACTATGGCTACACCTTC. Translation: CASSRTHRTSNYGYTF.

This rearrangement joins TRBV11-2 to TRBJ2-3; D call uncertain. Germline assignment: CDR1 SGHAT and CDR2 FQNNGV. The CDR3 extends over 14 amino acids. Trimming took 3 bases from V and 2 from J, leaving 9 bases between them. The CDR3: CASSLGSYTDTQYF. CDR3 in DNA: TGTGCCAGCAGCTTGGGCAGCTACACAGATACGCAGTATTTT.

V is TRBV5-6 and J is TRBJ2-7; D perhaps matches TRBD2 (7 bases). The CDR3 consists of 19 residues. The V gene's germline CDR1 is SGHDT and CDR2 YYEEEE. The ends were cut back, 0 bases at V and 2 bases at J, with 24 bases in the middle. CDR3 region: CASSLALRGGARLAYEQYF. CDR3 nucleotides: TGTGCCAGCAGCTTGGCTTTGAGAGGGGGGGCCCGTTTGGCCTACGAGCAGTACTTC.

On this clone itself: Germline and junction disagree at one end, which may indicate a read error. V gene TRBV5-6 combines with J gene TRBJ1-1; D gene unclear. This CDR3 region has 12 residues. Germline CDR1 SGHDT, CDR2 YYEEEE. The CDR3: CASSLEQREVFF. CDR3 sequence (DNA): TGTGCCAGCAGCTTGGAACAGAGAGAAGTTTTCTTT.

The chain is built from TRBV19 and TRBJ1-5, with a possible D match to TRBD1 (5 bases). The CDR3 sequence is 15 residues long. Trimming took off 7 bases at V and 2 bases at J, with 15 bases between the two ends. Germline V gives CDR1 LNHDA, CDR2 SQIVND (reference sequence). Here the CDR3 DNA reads TGTGCCAGTACTTGGGGGGGGGTAGGCAATCAGCCCCAGCATTTT. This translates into CASTWGGVGNQPQHF. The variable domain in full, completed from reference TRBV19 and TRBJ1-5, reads DGGITQSPKYLFRKEGQNVTLSCEQNLNHDAMYWYRQDPGQGLRLIYYSQIVNDFQKGDIAEGYSVSREKKESFPLTVTSAQKNPTAFYLCASTWGGVGNQPQHFGDGTRLSIL.

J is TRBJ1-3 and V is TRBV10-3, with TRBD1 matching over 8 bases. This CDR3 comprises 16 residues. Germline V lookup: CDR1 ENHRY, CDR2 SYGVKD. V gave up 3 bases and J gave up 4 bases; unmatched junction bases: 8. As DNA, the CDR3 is TGTGCCATCAGTGAACCATATGGGACAGGAGGAAACACCATATATTTT. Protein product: CAISEPYGTGGNTIYF.

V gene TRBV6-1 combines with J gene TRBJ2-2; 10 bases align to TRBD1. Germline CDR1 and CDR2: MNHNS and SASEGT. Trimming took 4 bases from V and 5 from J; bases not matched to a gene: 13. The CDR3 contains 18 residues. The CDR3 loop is CASSVETGGAGWTGELFF. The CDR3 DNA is TGTGCCAGCAGTGTCGAGACAGGGGGCGCGGGTTGGACCGGGGAGCTGTTTTTT.

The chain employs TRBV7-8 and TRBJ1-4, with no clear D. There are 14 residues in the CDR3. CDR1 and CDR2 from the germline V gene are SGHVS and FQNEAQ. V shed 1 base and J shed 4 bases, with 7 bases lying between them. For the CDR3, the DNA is TGTGCCAGCAGCTTAGGCAGATTTAATGAAAAACTGTTTTTT. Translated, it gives CASSLGRFNEKLFF.

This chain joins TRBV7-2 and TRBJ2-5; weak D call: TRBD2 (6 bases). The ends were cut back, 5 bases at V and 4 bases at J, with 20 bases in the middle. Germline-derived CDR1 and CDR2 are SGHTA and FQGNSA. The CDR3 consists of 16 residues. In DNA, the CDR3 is TGTGCCAGCAGCCCCGGGAGTAGGTCACGGAGAGAGACCCAGTACTTC. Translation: CASSPGSRSRRETQYF.

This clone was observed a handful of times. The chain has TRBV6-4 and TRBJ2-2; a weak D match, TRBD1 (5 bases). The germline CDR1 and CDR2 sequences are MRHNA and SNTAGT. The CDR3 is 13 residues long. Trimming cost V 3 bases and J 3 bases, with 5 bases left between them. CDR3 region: CASSEGDTGELFF. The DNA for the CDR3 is TGTGCCAGCAGTGAAGGGGACACCGGGGAGCTGTTTTTT.

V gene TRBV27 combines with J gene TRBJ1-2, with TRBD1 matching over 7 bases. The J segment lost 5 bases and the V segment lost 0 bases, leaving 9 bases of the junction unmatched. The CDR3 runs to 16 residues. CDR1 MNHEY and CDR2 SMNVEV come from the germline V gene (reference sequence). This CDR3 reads CASSLSTAGTAYGYTF. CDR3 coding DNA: TGTGCCAGCAGTTTATCGACCGCCGGGACAGCTTATGGCTACACCTTC.

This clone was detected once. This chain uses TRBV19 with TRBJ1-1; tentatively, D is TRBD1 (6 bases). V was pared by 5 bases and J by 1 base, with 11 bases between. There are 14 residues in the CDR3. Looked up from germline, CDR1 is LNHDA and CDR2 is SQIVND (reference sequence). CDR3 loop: CASSYRVGNTEAFF. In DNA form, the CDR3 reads TGTGCCAGTAGTTACAGGGTCGGGAACACTGAAGCTTTCTTT.